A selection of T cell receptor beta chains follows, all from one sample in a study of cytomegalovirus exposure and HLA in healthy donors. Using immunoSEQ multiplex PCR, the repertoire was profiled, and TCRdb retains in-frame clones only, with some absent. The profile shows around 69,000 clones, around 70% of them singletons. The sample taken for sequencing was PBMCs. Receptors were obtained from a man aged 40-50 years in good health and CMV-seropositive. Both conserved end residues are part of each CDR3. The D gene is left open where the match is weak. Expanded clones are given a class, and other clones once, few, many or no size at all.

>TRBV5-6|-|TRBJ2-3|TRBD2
TGTGCCAGCAGCTTGTGGACTAGCGGGAGTACGAGTGAAGATACGCAGTATTTT
CASSLWTSGSTSEDTQYF
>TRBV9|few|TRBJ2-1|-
TGTGCCAGCAGCGCATTCAATGAGCAGTTCTTC
CASSAFNEQFF
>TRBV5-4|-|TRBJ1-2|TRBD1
TGTGCCAGCAGCTTGGCGGGACAGGGGGCGCGTGTCTACACCTTC
CASSLAGQGARVYTF
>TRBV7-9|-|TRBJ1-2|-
TGTGCCAGCAGCTTAGCGCGGGACGGTGGCTACACCTTC
CASSLARDGGYTF
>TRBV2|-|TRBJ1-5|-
TGTGCCAGCAGTGAAGGACAAGTTAGCAATCAGCCCCAGCATTTT
CASSEGQVSNQPQHF
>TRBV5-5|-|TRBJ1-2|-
TGTGCCAGCAGCTTGGACAGCTATGGCTACACCTTC
CASSLDSYGYTF
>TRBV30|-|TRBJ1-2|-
TGTGCCTGGAGTGAGAGGGAGGGTGGCTACACCTTC
CAWSEREGGYTF
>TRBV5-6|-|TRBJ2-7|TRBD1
TGTGCCAGCAGCTTGCAGGGGGCCCTGGGGGAGCAGTACTTC
CASSLQGALGEQYF
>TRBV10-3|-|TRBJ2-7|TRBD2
TGTGCCATCAGTGAGGGAATAGCGGGAACCTACGAGCAGTACTTC
CAISEGIAGTYEQYF
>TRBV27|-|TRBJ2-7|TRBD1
TGTGCCAGCAGTTTATCGCCCACGAGGACAGGGTCCCCTCGGGAGCAGTACTTC
CASSLSPTRTGSPREQYF
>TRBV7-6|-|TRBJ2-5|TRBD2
TGTGCCAGCAGCTATGGACTAGCTACCCGCCAAGAGACCCAGTACTTC
CASSYGLATRQETQYF
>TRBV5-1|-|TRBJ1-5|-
TGCGCCAGCAGCCCTTCGGGGAATAGCAATCAGCCCCAGCATTTT
CASSPSGNSNQPQHF
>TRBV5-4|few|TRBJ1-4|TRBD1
TGTGCCAGCAGCTTATGGGACAGGGGTAATGAAAAACTGTTTTTT
CASSLWDRGNEKLFF
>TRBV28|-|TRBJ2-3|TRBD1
TGTGCCAGCACGACAGGGCTTTGGAATACGCAGTATTTT
CASTTGLWNTQYF
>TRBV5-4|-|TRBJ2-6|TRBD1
TGTGCCAGCAGCTTGGGGGGGACAGGGGGCTCTGGGGCCAACGTCCTGACTTTC
CASSLGGTGGSGANVLTF
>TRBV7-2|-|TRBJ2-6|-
TGTGCCAGCAGCTTAGAGGGAGTTTTTAGATCTGGGGCCAACGTCCTGACTTTC
CASSLEGVFRSGANVLTF
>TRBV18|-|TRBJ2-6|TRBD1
TGTGCCAGCCGGGACAGGAGCTCTGGGGCCAACGTCCTGACTTTC
CASRDRSSGANVLTF
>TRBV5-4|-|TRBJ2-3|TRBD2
TGTGCCAGCAGCTTGGCCGGGAATAGCGGGAGTTATACGCAGTATTTT
CASSLAGNSGSYTQYF
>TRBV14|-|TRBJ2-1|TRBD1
TGTGCCAGCAGTCGCGGACAGGGCTCCTACAATGAGCAGTTCTTC
CASSRGQGSYNEQFF
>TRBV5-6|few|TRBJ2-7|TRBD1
TGTGCCAGCAGCTTTAGGGGACAGGGGGTCAGCGAGCAGTACTTC
CASSFRGQGVSEQYF
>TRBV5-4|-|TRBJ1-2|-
TGTGCCAGCAGCTTGGGGGGCGGGCAGGGGTATGGCTACACCTTC
CASSLGGGQGYGYTF
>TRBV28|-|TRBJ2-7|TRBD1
TGTGCCAGCAATCGACCGGGACAGGGGTACGAGCAGTACTTC
CASNRPGQGYEQYF
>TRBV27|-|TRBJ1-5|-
TGTGCCAGCAGTCAACAGGGCTTTTATAGCAATCAGCCCCAGCATTTT
CASSQQGFYSNQPQHF
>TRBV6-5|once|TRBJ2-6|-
TGTGCCAGCAGATCCGGGAGCTCTGGGGCCAACGTCCTGACTTTC
CASRSGSSGANVLTF
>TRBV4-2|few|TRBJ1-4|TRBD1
TGTGCCAGCAGCCTAGCGACAGGGGATGAAAAACTGTTTTTT
CASSLATGDEKLFF
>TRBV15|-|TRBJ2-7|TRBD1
TGTGCCACCAGCAGAGGTGACAGGGCGTCCTACGAGCAGTACTTC
CATSRGDRASYEQYF
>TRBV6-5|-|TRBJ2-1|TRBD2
TGTGCCAGCAGTTGGGTTGGACTAGCGGGGGACAATGAGCAGTTCTTC
CASSWVGLAGDNEQFF
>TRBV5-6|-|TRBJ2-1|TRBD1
TGTGCCAGCAGCTTGGGGACAGGGAGCAAGTTACAGTTCTTC
CASSLGTGSKLQFF
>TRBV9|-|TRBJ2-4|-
TGTGCCAGCAGCGTAGACATGGCGGCGGGCCCGCAAAACATTCAGTACTTC
CASSVDMAAGPQNIQYF